This T cell receptor beta chain was identified during a study of blood T cell repertoires in COVID-19. Across the study: COVID-19 samples, acute and convalescent, were from the United States, Italy and Spain. Nucleic acid was either cDNA or gDNA, and it came from T cells, B-cell-depleted T cells, or PBMCs.

Study processing details: Estimation of nucleated cell counts was performed using reference gene primer amplification. Method: immunoSEQ multiplex PCR; TCRdb's copy keeps in-frame clones and lacks some. V, J and clone size are taken as reported in that table, and D and trimming were inferred from the DNA itself. Among over 150,000 clones, 80% to 90% were seen once, and the ten largest hold roughly 0.85%. After removal of 2 bases from V and 5 bases from J, the junction contained 9 bases not matched to a gene. CDR1 ENHRY and CDR2 SYGVKD come from the germline V gene. This CDR3 spans 16 amino acids. The receptor was isolated from a woman between 18 and 29 years old who had recovered from COVID-19. The sample taken for sequencing was peripheral blood. V is TRBV10-3 and J is TRBJ2-1, with 7 bases identical to TRBD2. The CDR3 nucleotides read TGTGCCATCAGTGAGCCGGCTAGCGGCCACCACAATGAGCAGTTCTTC. The encoded protein is CAISEPASGHHNEQFF.